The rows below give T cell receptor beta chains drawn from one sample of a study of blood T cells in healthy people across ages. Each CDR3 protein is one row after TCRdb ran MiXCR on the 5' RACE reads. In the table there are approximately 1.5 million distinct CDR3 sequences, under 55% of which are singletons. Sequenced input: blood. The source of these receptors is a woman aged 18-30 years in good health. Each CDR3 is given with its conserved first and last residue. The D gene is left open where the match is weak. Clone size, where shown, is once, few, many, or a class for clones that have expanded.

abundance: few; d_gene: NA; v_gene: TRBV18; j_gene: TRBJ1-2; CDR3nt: TGTGCCAGCTCACCACCTTGGACGGCTACTAACTATGGCTACACCTTC; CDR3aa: CASSPPWTATNYGYTF
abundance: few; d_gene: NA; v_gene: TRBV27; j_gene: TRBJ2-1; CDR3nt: TGTGCCAGCAGTGGGGCGTGGGTCAATGAGCAGTTCTTC; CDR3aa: CASSGAWVNEQFF
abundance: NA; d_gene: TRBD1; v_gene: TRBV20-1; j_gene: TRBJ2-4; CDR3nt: TGCAGTGCACGGACAGGGGGCAGGGACATTCAGTACTTC; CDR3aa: CSARTGGRDIQYF
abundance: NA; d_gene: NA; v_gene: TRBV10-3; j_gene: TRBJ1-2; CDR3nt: TGTGCCATCAGTGGGATCGCGCAGCGTGGCTACACCTTC; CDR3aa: CAISGIAQRGYTF
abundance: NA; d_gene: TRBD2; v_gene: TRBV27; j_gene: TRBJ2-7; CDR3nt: TGTGCCAGCAGTTCGGGACTAGCGGCGAACGAGCAGTACTTC; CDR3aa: CASSSGLAANEQYF
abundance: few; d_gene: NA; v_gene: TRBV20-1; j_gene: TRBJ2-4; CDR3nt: TGCAGTGCTAGAGATAGGGACGCCCTGTCCCGTAAGGACATTCAGTACTTC; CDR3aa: CSARDRDALSRKDIQYF
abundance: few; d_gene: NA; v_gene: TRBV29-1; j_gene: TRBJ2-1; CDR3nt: TGCAGCGTTGAATCAGAGGGCCTTCGTCTGGCGAACAATGAGCAGTTCTTC; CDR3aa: CSVESEGLRLANNEQFF
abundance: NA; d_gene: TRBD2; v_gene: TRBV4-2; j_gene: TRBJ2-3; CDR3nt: TGTGCCAGCAGCATACGCTCGCTAGCGGAGATGACAGATACGCAGTATTTT; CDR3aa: CASSIRSLAEMTDTQYF
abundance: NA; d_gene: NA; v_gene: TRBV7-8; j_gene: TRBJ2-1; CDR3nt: TGTGCCAGCAGCTTAATGCGGCTTGAGCAGTTCTTC; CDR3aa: CASSLMRLEQFF
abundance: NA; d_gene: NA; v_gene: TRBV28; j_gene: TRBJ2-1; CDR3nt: TGTGCCAGCAGACCTACGGGGCGGGGAAGAAATGAGCAGTTCTTC; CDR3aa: CASRPTGRGRNEQFF